These 12 T cell receptor beta chains were all obtained from the same sample, sequenced in a study of cytomegalovirus exposure and HLA in healthy donors. Assay used: immunoSEQ multiplex PCR; TCRdb lists only in-frame clones, some missing. Of more than 200,000 clones in the sample, more than 75% were seen once. The sample consisted of PBMCs. The receptors were sampled from a man younger than 30 in good health and CMV-seropositive.

The gene calls are TRBV25-1 and TRBJ2-5; 9 bases fit TRBD2. This CDR3 contains 18 residues. Germline trimming cut 7 bases from V and 7 bases from J; bases unmatched to any gene: 22. Germline CDR1 is MGHDK and CDR2 is SYGVNS. CDR3: CASKTGENSGRPRGTQYF. The CDR3 DNA follows: TGTGCCAGCAAAACAGGGGAGAATAGCGGGAGACCCCGGGGGACCCAGTACTTC.

This chain uses TRBV14 with TRBJ2-7; the D gene is possibly TRBD2 (6 bases). Germline loops: CDR1 SGHDN, CDR2 FVKESK. This CDR3 contains 15 residues. Trimming cost V 5 bases and J 6 bases, with 20 bases left between them. The CDR3 protein is CASSSRKTSISEQYF. In DNA form, the CDR3 reads TGTGCCAGCAGCAGCCGAAAGACTAGTATCAGCGAGCAGTACTTC.

The chain has TRBV29-1 and TRBJ1-1; tentatively, D is TRBD1 (5 bases). The germline V gene has CDR1 SQVTM and CDR2 ANQGSEA. The V and J ends lost 7 bases and 0 bases respectively, with 12 bases between them. The CDR3 covers 13 residues. This CDR3 reads CSASGQVNTEAFF. For the CDR3, the DNA is TGCAGCGCCTCGGGGCAGGTGAACACTGAAGCTTTCTTT.

This clone was observed a few times. V is TRBV4-1 and J is TRBJ1-2; no clear D. V lost 5 bases to trimming and J lost 5 bases, with 9 bases between them. Germline V gives CDR1 MGHRA, CDR2 YSYEKL. CDR3 length: 12 residues. CDR3 in DNA: TGCGCCAGCAGCGAGCAAGGGTATGGCTACACCTTC. Its protein is CASSEQGYGYTF.

V and J are TRBV4-3 and TRBJ2-5; D tentatively reads TRBD1 or TRBD2 (5 bases each). Trimming removed 0 bases from V and 4 bases from J, with 9 bases in between. CDR3 length equals 14 residues. Germline CDR1 reads LGHNA; CDR2 reads YSLEER. In nucleotides, the CDR3 is TGCGCCAGCAGCCAAGACGGGACGGTAGAGACCCAGTACTTC. Residues: CASSQDGTVETQYF.

V and J are TRBV15 and TRBJ2-5; weak D call: TRBD2 (6 bases). Germline CDR1 reads LNHNV; CDR2 reads YYDKDF (reference sequence). The CDR3 consists of 15 residues. Trimming pared 5 bases from V and 4 bases from J, leaving 17 bases between. The CDR3, as DNA: TGTGCCACCAGCCGTAGGGACTTTGGGGCAGAGACCCAGTACTTC. Protein sequence: CATSRRDFGAETQYF. Complete variable domain (other parts from reference TRBV15 and TRBJ2-5): DAMVIQNPRYQVTQFGKPVTLSCSQTLNHNVMYWYQQKSSQAPKLLFHYYDKDFNNEADTPDNFQSRRPNTSFCFLDIRSPGLGDTAMYLCATSRRDFGAETQYFGPGTRLLVL.

The gene calls are TRBV9 and TRBJ2-3; D not certain. The CDR3 runs 14 residues. Per the germline V gene, CDR1 is SGDLS and CDR2 is YYNGEE. Trimming took 2 bases from V and 2 from J, leaving 9 bases between them. The CDR3 spells CASSVNTPTDTQYF. Here the CDR3 DNA reads TGTGCCAGCAGCGTTAATACTCCCACAGATACGCAGTATTTT.

The J gene is TRBJ1-1, the V gene TRBV7-9; maybe TRBD1 (5 bases). The germline CDR1 and CDR2 sequences are SEHNR and FQNEAQ (reference sequence). Trimming removed 1 base from V and 7 bases from J, with 13 bases in between. The CDR3 has 14 residues. The CDR3 region has the DNA TGTGCCAGCAGCTTAGGGGTCGGGACCTATGAAGCTTTCTTT. It codes for CASSLGVGTYEAFF.

The CDR3 here is CASSARAGAGEQYF. The CDR3 coding sequence is TGTGCCAGCAGCGCGCGGGCGGGAGCGGGCGAGCAGTACTTC. This chain joins TRBV7-8 and TRBJ2-7; 7 bases agree with TRBD2. The CDR3 totals 14 residues. CDR1 is SGHVS and CDR2 is FQNEAQ in the germline V gene. Trimming at V came to 5 bases and at J to 6 bases, leaving 10 bases not matched to a gene.

The chain combines TRBV10-3 with TRBJ1-5; 7 nucleotides match TRBD1. The CDR3 has 15 residues. The V segment lost 10 bases and the J segment 0 bases; nucleotides outside the gene matches: 9. CDR1 is ENHRY, CDR2 SYGVKD, per germline. Here the CDR3 DNA reads TGTGCCAGTACAGGGGACGTTTATAGCAATCAGCCCCAGCATTTT. This sequence encodes CASTGDVYSNQPQHF.

The chain links TRBV6-1 to TRBJ2-5, with 7 bases identical to TRBD1. There are 14 residues in the CDR3. The germline V gene has CDR1 MNHNS and CDR2 SASEGT. Unmatched junction bases numbered 2, after V lost 1 base and J lost 3 bases. The CDR3: CASSEVGTEETQYF. The CDR3 nucleotides read TGTGCCAGCAGTGAAGTGGGGACAGAAGAGACCCAGTACTTC.

The chain is built from TRBV7-9 and TRBJ2-7; no clear D. Germline V gene data show CDR1 as SEHNR and CDR2 as FQNEAQ (reference sequence). This CDR3 is 15 amino acids long. Trimming removed 2 bases from V and 1 base from J, with 12 bases in between. Here the CDR3 reads CASSLFVGYSYEQYF. The CDR3 nucleotides are TGTGCCAGCAGCTTATTTGTAGGGTATTCCTACGAGCAGTACTTC.